This TCR beta chain was recorded in a study of blood T cell repertoires in COVID-19. On the study more broadly: Samples of COVID-19 (acute and convalescent) were obtained from the United States, Italy and Spain. Sources were T cells, B-cell-depleted T cells, or PBMCs; the material itself was cDNA or gDNA.

Those enrolled in Seattle joined during active infection and were followed longitudinally afterward. The length of the CDR3 is 14 residues. Germline-derived CDR1 and CDR2 are SGHTA and FQGNSA. V was clipped by 4 bases and J by 5 bases; unmatched bases: 6. In this sample, this clone turned up a few times. This table comes from immunoSEQ multiplex PCR, and its TCRdb copy is limited to in-frame clones, with some not included. The sample includes 130,000 or so clones, more than 85% of them seen just once. This chain links TRBV7-2 with TRBJ1-1; 8 bases match TRBD1. The clonotype comes from a man aged 55 to 70 with COVID-19, enrolled during active disease. Material for sequencing was peripheral blood. As DNA, the CDR3 is TGTGCCAGCAGCTCGGACAGGGAGGAAACTGAAGCTTTCTTT. Protein sequence: CASSSDREETEAFF.